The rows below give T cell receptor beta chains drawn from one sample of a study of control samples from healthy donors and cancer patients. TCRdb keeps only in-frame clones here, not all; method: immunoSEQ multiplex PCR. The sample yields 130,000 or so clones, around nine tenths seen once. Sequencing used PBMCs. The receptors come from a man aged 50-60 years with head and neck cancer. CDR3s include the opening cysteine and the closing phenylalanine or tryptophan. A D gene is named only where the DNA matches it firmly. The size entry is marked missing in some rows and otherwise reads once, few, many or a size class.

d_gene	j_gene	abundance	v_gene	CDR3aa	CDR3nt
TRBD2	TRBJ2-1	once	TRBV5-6	CASSLGPRIGIGGGQFF	TGTGCCAGCAGCTTAGGGCCCCGAATCGGCATCGGGGGGGGGCAGTTCTTC
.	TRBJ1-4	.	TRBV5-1	CASSLGQIATNEKLFF	TGCGCCAGCAGCTTGGGGCAGATAGCAACTAATGAAAAACTGTTTTTT
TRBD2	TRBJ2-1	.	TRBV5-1	CASSSTGTRGINEQFF	TGCGCCAGCAGCTCTACCGGGACTAGAGGGATCAATGAGCAGTTCTTC
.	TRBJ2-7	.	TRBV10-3	CAISGDTYEQYF	TGTGCCATCAGTGGGGATACCTACGAGCAGTACTTC
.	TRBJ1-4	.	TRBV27	CASRNSGTAEKLFF	TGTGCCAGCAGAAATTCCGGGACCGCCGAAAAACTGTTTTTT
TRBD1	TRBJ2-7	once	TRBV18	CASSPNPYRGHSYEQYF	TGTGCCAGCTCACCTAACCCCTACAGGGGGCACTCCTACGAGCAGTACTTC
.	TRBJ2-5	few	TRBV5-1	CASSSRVESRGETQYF	TGCGCCAGCAGTTCCAGGGTAGAGTCGCGAGGAGAGACCCAGTACTTC
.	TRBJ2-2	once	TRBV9	CASSVTGTNTGELFF	TGTGCCAGCAGCGTAACAGGGACGAACACCGGGGAGCTGTTTTTT
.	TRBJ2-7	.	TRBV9	CASSPDMGAYEQYF	TGTGCCAGCAGCCCGGACATGGGAGCCTACGAGCAGTACTTC
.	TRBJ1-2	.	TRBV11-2	CASSFLLGYGYTF	TGTGCCAGCAGCTTCCTGCTTGGGTATGGCTACACCTTC
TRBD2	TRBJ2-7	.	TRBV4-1	CASSQERSGRVYEQYF	TGCGCCAGCAGCCAAGAAAGGAGCGGGAGGGTATACGAGCAGTACTTC
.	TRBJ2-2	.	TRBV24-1	CATSDLPSAGELFF	TGTGCCACCAGTGATTTACCAAGCGCCGGGGAGCTGTTTTTT
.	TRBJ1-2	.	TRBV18	CASSPGGGYGYTF	TGTGCCAGCTCACCCGGGGGCGGCTATGGCTACACCTTC
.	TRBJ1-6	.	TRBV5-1	CASRSPGEGSPLHF	TGCGCCAGCAGAAGTCCAGGGGAAGGTTCACCCCTCCACTTT
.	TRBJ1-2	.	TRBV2	CASRQTAYYGYTF	TGTGCCAGCCGCCAGACAGCCTACTATGGCTACACCTTC
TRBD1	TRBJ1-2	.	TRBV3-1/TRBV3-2	CASSQVRQGYGYTF	TGTGCCAGCAGCCAAGTTCGACAGGGGTATGGCTACACCTTC
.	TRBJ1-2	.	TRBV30	CAWSIGAGMGGYTF	TGTGCCTGGAGCATCGGAGCGGGGATGGGAGGCTACACCTTC
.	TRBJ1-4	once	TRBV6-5	CASSYSMGRGDEKLFF	TGTGCCAGCAGTTACTCGATGGGTCGAGGGGATGAAAAACTGTTTTTT
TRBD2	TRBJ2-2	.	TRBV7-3	CASSDRGDYTGELFF	TGTGCCAGCAGCGATCGGGGGGACTACACCGGGGAGCTGTTTTTT
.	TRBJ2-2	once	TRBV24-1	CATSDLEGTGELFF	TGTGCCACCAGTGATTTGGAGGGAACCGGGGAGCTGTTTTTT
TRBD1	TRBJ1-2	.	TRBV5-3	CARRGTGGNYGYTF	TGTGCCAGAAGGGGGACAGGGGGCAACTATGGCTACACCTTC
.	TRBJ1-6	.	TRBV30	CAGQWAIGSPLHF	TGTGCCGGACAATGGGCAATCGGGTCACCCCTCCACTTT
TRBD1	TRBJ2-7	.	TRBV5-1	CASSFRTGQGLEQYF	TGCGCCAGCAGCTTCCGGACAGGCCAAGGACTCGAGCAGTACTTC
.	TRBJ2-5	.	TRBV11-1	CASSPVSAQETQYF	TGTGCCAGCAGCCCTGTTTCCGCCCAAGAGACCCAGTACTTC
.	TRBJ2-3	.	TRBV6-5	CASSPPGTDTQYF	TGTGCCAGCAGTCCCCCCGGCACAGATACGCAGTATTTT
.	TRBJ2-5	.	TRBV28	CASSSPLQETQYF	TGTGCCAGCAGTTCACCCCTACAAGAGACCCAGTACTTC
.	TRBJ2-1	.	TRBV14	CASSQVPSNEQFF	TGTGCCAGCAGCCAAGTCCCCTCCAATGAGCAGTTCTTC
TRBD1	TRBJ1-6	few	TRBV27	CASSYLGQDRSPLHF	TGTGCCAGCAGCTACCTTGGACAGGATAGGTCACCCCTCCACTTT
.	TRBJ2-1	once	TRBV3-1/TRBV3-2	CASSAPGLRGNEQFF	TGTGCCAGCTCCGCACCGGGGCTTCGGGGCAATGAGCAGTTCTTC
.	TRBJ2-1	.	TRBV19	CASTGTSGSYNEQFF	TGTGCCAGTACCGGGACCTCGGGGTCCTACAATGAGCAGTTCTTC
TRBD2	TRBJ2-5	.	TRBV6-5	CASSPSGRALETQYF	TGTGCCAGCAGTCCTAGCGGGAGGGCCCTCGAGACCCAGTACTTC
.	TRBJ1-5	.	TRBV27	CASSFVVGQPQHF	TGTGCCAGCAGTTTCGTGGTCGGGCAGCCCCAGCATTTT
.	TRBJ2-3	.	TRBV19	CASSPRLSTDTQYF	TGTGCCAGTAGTCCCCGCCTTAGCACAGATACGCAGTATTTT
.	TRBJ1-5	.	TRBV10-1	CASSESGNQPQHF	TGCGCCAGCAGTGAGAGCGGGAATCAGCCCCAGCATTTT
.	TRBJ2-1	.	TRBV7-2	CASSLPGQRYNEQFF	TGTGCCAGCAGCTTACCCGGACAGAGGTACAATGAGCAGTTCTTC
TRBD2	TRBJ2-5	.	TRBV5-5	CASSLGRSGRIQETQYF	TGTGCCAGCAGCTTGGGACGCAGCGGGAGAATCCAAGAGACCCAGTACTTC
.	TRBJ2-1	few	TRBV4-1	CASSTIRDSKSYNEQFF	TGCGCCAGCAGCACCATCCGGGACTCCAAATCCTACAATGAGCAGTTCTTC
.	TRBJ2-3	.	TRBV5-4	CASSTRLEPSSTDTQYF	TGTGCCAGCAGCACCCGCCTTGAGCCTTCTAGCACAGATACGCAGTATTTT
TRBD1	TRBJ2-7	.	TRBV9	CASSKQGLSYEQYF	TGTGCCAGCAGCAAACAGGGGCTCTCCTACGAGCAGTACTTC
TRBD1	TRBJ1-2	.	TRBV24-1	CATSGQGGGYTF	TGTGCCACCAGTGGACAGGGAGGTGGCTACACCTTC
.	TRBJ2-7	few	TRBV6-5	CASSADGVLDEQYF	TGTGCCAGCTCCGCGGACGGGGTTCTCGACGAGCAGTACTTC
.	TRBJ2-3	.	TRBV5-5	CASSFGPGGTDTQYF	.